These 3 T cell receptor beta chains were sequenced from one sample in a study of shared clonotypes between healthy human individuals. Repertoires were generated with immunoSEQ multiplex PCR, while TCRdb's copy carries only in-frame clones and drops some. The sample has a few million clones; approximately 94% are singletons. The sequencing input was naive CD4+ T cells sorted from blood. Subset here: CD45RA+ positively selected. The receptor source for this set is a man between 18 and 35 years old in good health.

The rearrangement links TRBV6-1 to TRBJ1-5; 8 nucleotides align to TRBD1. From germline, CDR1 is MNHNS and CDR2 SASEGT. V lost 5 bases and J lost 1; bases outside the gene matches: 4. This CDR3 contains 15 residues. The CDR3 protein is CASSPGGWSNQPQHF. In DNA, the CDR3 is TGTGCCAGCAGTCCAGGGGGCTGGAGCAATCAGCCCCAGCATTTT.

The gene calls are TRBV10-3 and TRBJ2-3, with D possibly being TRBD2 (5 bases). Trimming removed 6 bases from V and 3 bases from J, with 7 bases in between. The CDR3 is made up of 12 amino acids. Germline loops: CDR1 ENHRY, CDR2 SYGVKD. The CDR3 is CAISGVTDTQYF. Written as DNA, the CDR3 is TGTGCCATCAGCGGGGTTACAGATACGCAGTATTTT.

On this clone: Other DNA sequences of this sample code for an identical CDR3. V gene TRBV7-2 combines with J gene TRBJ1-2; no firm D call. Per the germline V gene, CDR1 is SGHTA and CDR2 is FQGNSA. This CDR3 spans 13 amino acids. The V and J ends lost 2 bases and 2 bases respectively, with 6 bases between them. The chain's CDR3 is CASSLLGNYGYTF. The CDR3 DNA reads TGTGCCAGCAGCTTACTAGGAAACTATGGCTACACCTTC.